This TCR beta chain emerged from a study of blood T cell repertoires in COVID-19. CDR3 size: 16 residues. In germline, CDR1 is LGHNA, CDR2 YNFKEQ. Trimming removed 4 bases from V and 1 base from J; junction bases left unmatched: 2. Here immunoSEQ multiplex PCR was the method, and the copy in TCRdb shows in-frame clones only, minus some. The sample contains 250,000 to 300,000 clones, 84% of which appear only once. Participants came from roughly 23 US areas, aged roughly 18 to 95 years. This chain connects TRBV4-2 to TRBJ2-3; 13 bases align to TRBD2. This clonotype originated in a man younger than 40 with acute COVID-19. The sequenced material came from PBMCs or T cells enriched from blood (not recorded which). Here the CDR3 DNA reads TGTGCCAGCAGCCCCGGGACTAGCGGGGGCACAGATACGCAGTATTTT. Amino acids: CASSPGTSGGTDTQYF.